Listed below are T cell receptor beta chains from one sample, sequenced in a study of response to subunit inactivated influenza vaccine. In TCRdb, the RT-PCR reads were re-called with MiXCR into one record per CDR3 protein. This table holds hundreds of thousands of distinct CDR3 sequences, around 15% found once. The sample consisted of PBMCs from blood, taken approximately 15 days before vaccination. These receptors were taken from a man between 50 and 59 years old who received an inactivated influenza vaccine. The CDR3 runs from the conserved cysteine through the conserved F or W. The D gene is left open where the match is weak. Not every row has a clone size; where given, it reads once, few, many or a size class.

J	D	V	length	size	CDR3	DNA
TRBJ2-7	TRBD1	TRBV18	12	few	CASSPDREILDF	TGTGCCAGCTCACCGGACAGGGAAATATTGGACTTC
TRBJ2-5	NA	TRBV12-3/TRBV12-4	15	NA	CASSFGLSIQETQYF	TGTGCCAGCAGTTTCGGTCTGTCCATTCAAGAGACCCAGTACTTC
TRBJ2-7	NA	TRBV18	15	few	CASSPGKVVTYEQYF	TGTGCCAGCTCACCAGGCAAGGTTGTAACCTACGAGCAGTACTTC
TRBJ2-7	TRBD2	TRBV20-1	13	NA	CSARTSGAWEQYF	TGCAGTGCTAGGACTAGCGGTGCGTGGGAGCAGTACTTC
TRBJ2-7	TRBD1	TRBV7-9	14	NA	CASSNPGQGNEQYF	TGTGCCAGCAGCAACCCGGGACAGGGGAACGAGCAGTACTTC
TRBJ2-1	TRBD2	TRBV9	17	many	CASSVGRSGSSYNEQFF	TGTGCCAGCAGCGTAGGTAGGAGCGGGAGCTCCTACAATGAGCAGTTCTTC
TRBJ2-7	TRBD2	TRBV7-8	15	few	CASSHGLAGVHEQYF	TGTGCCAGCAGCCATGGACTAGCGGGAGTCCACGAGCAGTACTTC
TRBJ1-1	NA	TRBV20-1	14	NA	CSARRQGLNTEAFF	TGCAGTGCTAGGAGGCAGGGACTGAACACTGAAGCTTTCTTT
TRBJ1-6	TRBD1	TRBV7-9	14	NA	CASRTTGQDSPLHF	TGTGCCAGCAGAACGACAGGGCAGGATTCACCCCTCCACTTT
TRBJ2-5	NA	TRBV20-1	15	few	CSARDPGRRGRTQYF	TGCAGTGCTAGAGATCCGGGCAGGAGGGGTAGGACCCAGTACTTC
TRBJ2-7	NA	TRBV5-1	15	many	CASSLDVTADYEQYF	TGCGCCAGCAGCTTGGACGTGACAGCTGATTACGAGCAGTACTTC
TRBJ1-5	TRBD1	TRBV13	15	few	CASSFGTGDHQPQHF	TGTGCCAGCAGCTTTGGGACAGGGGACCATCAGCCCCAGCATTTT
TRBJ2-1	TRBD2	TRBV24-1	14	few	CATSDWTSGNEQFF	TGTGCCACCAGTGACTGGACTAGCGGCAATGAGCAGTTCTTC
TRBJ2-1	TRBD2	TRBV24-1	16	NA	CATSDPGAGAYNEQFF	TGTGCCACCAGTGACCCTGGAGCGGGGGCCTACAATGAGCAGTTCTTC
TRBJ2-1	TRBD2	TRBV12-3/TRBV12-4	15	NA	CASSDRGGGYNEQFF	TGTGCCAGCAGTGACCGGGGGGGCGGCTACAATGAGCAGTTCTTC
TRBJ2-7	NA	TRBV20-1	12	NA	CSAVLVGYEQYF	TGCAGTGCTGTGCTAGTGGGCTACGAGCAGTACTTC
TRBJ2-1	TRBD2	TRBV20-1	16	few	CSAVWGGLAGGNEQFF	TGCAGTGCAGTCTGGGGGGGCCTAGCGGGAGGGAATGAGCAGTTCTTC
TRBJ2-1	NA	TRBV15	16	few	CATSRDSGTPYNEQFF	TGTGCCACCAGCAGAGATAGTGGGACCCCATACAATGAGCAGTTCTTC
TRBJ1-6	NA	TRBV3-1	13	few	CASSSVADSPLHF	TGTGCCAGCAGCTCTGTCGCCGATTCACCCCTCCACTTT
TRBJ2-1	TRBD2	TRBV12-3/TRBV12-4	16	many	CASSPGTSWGYNEQFF	TGTGCCAGCAGTCCCGGGACTAGTTGGGGTTACAATGAGCAGTTCTTC